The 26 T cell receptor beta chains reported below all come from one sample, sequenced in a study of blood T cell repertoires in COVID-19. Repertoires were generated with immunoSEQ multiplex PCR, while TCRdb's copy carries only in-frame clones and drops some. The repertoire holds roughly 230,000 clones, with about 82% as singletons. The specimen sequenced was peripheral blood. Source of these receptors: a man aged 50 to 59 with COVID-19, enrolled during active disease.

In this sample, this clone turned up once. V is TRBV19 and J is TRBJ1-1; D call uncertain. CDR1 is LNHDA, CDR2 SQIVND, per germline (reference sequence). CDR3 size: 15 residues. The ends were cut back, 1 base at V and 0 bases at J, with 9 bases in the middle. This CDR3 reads CASSIAAVLNTEAFF. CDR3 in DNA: TGTGCCAGTAGTATAGCCGCGGTATTGAACACTGAAGCTTTCTTT.

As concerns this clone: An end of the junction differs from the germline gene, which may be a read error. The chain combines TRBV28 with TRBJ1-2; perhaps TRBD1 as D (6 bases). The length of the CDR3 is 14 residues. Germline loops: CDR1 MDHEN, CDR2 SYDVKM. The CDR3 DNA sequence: TGTGCAAGCACGATTTGGGGGCGCAACTATGGCTACACCTTC. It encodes CASTIWGRNYGYTF.

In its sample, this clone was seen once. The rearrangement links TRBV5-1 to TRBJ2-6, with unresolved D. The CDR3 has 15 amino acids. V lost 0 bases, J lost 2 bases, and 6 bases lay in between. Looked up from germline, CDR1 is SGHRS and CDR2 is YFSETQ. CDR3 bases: TGCGCCAGCAGCTTGGTACTGACTGGGGCCAACGTCCTGACTTTC. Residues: CASSLVLTGANVLTF.

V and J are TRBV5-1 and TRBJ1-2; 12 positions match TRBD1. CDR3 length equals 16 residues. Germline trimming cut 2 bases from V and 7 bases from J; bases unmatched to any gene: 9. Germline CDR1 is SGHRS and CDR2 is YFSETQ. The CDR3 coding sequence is TGCGCCAGCAGCTTCGATCCGGGACAGGGGGCGGGTGGCTACACCTTC. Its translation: CASSFDPGQGAGGYTF. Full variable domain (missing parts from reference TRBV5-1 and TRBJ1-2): KAGVTQTPRYLIKTRGQQVTLSCSPISGHRSVSWYQQTPGQGLQFLFEYFSETQRNKGNFPGRFSGRQFSNSRSEMNVSTLELGDSALYLCASSFDPGQGAGGYTFGSGTRLTVV.

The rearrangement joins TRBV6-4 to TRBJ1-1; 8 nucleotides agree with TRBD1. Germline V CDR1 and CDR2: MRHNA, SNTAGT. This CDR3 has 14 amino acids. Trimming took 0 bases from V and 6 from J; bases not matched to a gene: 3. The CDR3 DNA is TGTGCCAGCAGTGACTCATTACAGGGGGCTGAAGCTTTCTTT. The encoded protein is CASSDSLQGAEAFF.

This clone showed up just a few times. CDR3 nucleotides: TGTGCCAGCAGGTCTACCAGGGGCCGGGACACTGAAGCTTTCTTT. It specifies CASRSTRGRDTEAFF. This rearrangement joins TRBV5-5 to TRBJ1-1; D is perhaps TRBD1 (6 bases). Germline V gives CDR1 SGHKS, CDR2 YYEKEE (reference sequence). The CDR3 length is 15 residues. Trimming stripped 5 bases from V and 3 bases from J, with 17 bases between.

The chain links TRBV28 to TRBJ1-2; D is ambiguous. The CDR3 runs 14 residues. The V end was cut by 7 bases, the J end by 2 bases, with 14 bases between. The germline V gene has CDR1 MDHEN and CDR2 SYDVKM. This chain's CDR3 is CASIFRGVNYGYTF. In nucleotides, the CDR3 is TGTGCCAGCATCTTTCGGGGAGTCAACTATGGCTACACCTTC.

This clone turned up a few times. In DNA form, the CDR3 reads TGCGCCAGCAGCAAGGGGTTAGCGGGGGAGCCCTACGAGCAGTACTTC. The encoded protein is CASSKGLAGEPYEQYF. This chain links TRBV4-3 with TRBJ2-7; 9 nucleotides line up with TRBD2. The CDR3 consists of 16 residues. The V gene's germline CDR1 is LGHNA and CDR2 YSLEER. V shed 5 bases and J 2 bases; nucleotides not matched to a gene: 10.

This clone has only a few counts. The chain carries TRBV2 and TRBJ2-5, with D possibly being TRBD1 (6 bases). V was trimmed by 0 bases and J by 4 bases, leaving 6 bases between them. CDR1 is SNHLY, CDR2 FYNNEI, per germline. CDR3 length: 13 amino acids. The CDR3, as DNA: TGTGCCAGCAGTGAAGCCAGGGGAGAGACCCAGTACTTC. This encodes CASSEARGETQYF.

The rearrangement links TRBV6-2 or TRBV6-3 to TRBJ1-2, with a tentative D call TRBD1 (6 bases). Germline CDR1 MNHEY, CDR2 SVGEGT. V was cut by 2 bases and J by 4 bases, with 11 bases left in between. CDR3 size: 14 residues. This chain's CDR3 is CASSYPGVLYGYTF. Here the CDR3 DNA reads TGTGCCAGCAGTTACCCAGGGGTTCTCTATGGCTACACCTTC.

CDR3 sequence reads: CARDRGPKNIQYF. The CDR3 region has the DNA TGTGCCAGGGACAGGGGGCCCAAAAACATTCAGTACTTC. The chain links TRBV12-3 or TRBV12-4 to TRBJ2-4, with 11 positions matching TRBD1. V gave up 9 bases and J gave up 2 bases; unmatched junction bases: 0. CDR3 length: 13 amino acids.

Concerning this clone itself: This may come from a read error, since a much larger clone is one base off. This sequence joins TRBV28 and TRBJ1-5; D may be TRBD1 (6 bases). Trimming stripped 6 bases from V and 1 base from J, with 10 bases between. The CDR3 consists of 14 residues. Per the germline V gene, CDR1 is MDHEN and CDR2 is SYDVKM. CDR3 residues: CASSPGQSNQPQHF. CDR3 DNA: TGTGCCAGCAGCCCGGGACAAAGCAATCAGCCCCAGCATTTT.

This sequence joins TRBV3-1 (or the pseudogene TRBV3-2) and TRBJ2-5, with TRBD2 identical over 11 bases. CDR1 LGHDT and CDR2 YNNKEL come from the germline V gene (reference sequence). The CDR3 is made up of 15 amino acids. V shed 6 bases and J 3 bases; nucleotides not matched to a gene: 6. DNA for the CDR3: TGTGCCAGCAGGCCCCTAGCGGGGGGTAAAGAGACCCAGTACTTC. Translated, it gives CASRPLAGGKETQYF.

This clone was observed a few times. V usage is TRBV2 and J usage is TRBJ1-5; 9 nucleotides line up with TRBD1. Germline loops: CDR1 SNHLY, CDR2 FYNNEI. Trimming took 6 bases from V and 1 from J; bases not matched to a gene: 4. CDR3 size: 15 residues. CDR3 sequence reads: CASRATGGSNQPQHF. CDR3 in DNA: TGTGCCAGCAGAGCCACAGGGGGCAGCAATCAGCCCCAGCATTTT. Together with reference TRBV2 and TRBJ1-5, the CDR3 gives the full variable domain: EPEVTQTPSHQVTQMGQEVILRCVPISNHLYFYWYRQILGQKVEFLVSFYNNEISEKSEIFDDQFSVERPDGSNFTLKIRSTKLEDSAMYFCASRATGGSNQPQHFGDGTRLSIL.

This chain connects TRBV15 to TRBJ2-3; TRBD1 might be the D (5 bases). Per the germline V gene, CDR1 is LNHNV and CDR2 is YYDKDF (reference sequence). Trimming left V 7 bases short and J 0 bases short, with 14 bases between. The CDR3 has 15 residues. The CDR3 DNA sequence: TGTGCCACCACCCGATGGGGCCAAAGCACAGATACGCAGTATTTT. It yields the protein CATTRWGQSTDTQYF.

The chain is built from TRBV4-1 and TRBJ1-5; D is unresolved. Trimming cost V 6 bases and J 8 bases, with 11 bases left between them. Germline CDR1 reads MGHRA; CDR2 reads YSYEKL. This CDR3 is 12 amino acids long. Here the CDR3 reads CASRGEGEPQHF. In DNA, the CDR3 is TGCGCCAGCAGGGGTGAGGGCGAGCCCCAGCATTTT.

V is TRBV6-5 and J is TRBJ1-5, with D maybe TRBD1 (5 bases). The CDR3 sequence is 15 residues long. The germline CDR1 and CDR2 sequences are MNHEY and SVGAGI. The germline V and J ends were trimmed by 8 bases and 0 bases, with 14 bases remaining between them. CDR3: CASGAQWISNQPQHF. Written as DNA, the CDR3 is TGTGCCAGCGGGGCCCAATGGATTAGCAATCAGCCCCAGCATTTT.

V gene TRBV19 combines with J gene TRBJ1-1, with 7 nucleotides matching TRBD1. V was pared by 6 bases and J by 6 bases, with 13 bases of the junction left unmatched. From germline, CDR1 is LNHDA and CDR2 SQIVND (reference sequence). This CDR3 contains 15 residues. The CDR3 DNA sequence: TGTGCCAGTAGAACTATGACAGGGCCCCACGCTGAAGCTTTCTTT. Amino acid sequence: CASRTMTGPHAEAFF.

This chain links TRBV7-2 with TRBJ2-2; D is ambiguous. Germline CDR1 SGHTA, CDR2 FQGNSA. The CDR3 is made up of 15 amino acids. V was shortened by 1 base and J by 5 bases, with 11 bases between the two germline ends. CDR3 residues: CASSLVALSTGELFF. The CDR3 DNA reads TGTGCCAGCAGCTTAGTTGCCCTATCGACCGGGGAGCTGTTTTTT.

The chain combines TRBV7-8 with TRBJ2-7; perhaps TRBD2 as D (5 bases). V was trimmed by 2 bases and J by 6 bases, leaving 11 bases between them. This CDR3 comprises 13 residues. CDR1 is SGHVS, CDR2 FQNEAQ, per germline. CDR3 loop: CASSLSRSGEQYF. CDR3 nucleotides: TGTGCCAGCAGCTTATCCAGGAGCGGCGAGCAGTACTTC.

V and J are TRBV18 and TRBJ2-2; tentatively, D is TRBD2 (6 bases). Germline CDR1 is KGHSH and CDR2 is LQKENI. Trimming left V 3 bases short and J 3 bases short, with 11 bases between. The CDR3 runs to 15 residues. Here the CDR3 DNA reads TGTGCCAGCTCACCGGCACTAGCTGACACCGGGGAGCTGTTTTTT. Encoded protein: CASSPALADTGELFF.

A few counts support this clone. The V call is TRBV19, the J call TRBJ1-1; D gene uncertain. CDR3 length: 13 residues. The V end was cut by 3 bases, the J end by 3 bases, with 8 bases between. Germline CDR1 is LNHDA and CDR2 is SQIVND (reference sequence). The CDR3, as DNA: TGTGCCAGTAGTATTTACTCCCACACTGAAGCTTTCTTT. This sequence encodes CASSIYSHTEAFF.

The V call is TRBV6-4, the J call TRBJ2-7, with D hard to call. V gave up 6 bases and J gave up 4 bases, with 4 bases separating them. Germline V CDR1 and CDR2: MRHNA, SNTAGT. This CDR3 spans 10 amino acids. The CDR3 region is CASRAYEQYF. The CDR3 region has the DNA TGTGCCAGCAGAGCGTACGAGCAGTACTTC.

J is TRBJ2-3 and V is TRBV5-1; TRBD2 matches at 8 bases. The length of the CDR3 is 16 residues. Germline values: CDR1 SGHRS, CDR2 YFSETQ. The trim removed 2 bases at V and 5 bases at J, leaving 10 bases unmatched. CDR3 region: CASSFSSGGGIDTQYF. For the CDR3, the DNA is TGCGCCAGCAGCTTCTCGTCCGGCGGGGGGATAGATACGCAGTATTTT.

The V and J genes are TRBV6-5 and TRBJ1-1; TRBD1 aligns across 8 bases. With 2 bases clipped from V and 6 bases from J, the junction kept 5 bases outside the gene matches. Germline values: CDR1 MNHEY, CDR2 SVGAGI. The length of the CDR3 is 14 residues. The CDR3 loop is CASSYTDRVAEAFF. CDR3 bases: TGTGCCAGCAGTTACACGGACAGGGTGGCTGAAGCTTTCTTT.

This chain's CDR3 is CASSLRRGGLGYTF. The DNA for the CDR3 is TGTGCCAGCAGTCTCCGCCGCGGGGGGCTTGGCTACACCTTC. The rearrangement uses TRBV27 and TRBJ1-2; D may be TRBD1 (6 bases). This CDR3 region has 14 residues. Germline loops: CDR1 MNHEY, CDR2 SMNVEV (reference sequence). Trimming cost V 5 bases and J 7 bases, with 17 bases left between them.